This TCR beta chain was recorded in a study of early T cells in non-severe SARS-CoV-2 infection. Study-wide results and caveats: Comparison of clonotypes with VDJdb favored anti-spike CD8 responses while missing private and CD4 specificities.

This clonotype was counted ten times or more. The target antigen is unknown. As part of library construction, unique molecular identifiers were attached to individual cDNA molecules. MiXCR was run by TCRdb on the 5' RACE reads, yielding one entry per CDR3 protein. The top ten hold around 7% of the sample, which has about 48,000 distinct CDR3 sequences, about 6% seen once. The CDR3 extends over 14 amino acids. The germline CDR1 and CDR2 sequences are MDHEN and SYDVKM. With 6 bases clipped from V and 11 bases from J, the junction kept 16 bases outside the gene matches. The chain is built from TRBV28 and TRBJ2-7, with 7 nucleotides matching TRBD1. The TCR comes from an adult who was a healthcare worker with PCR-confirmed SARS-CoV-2 infection or an uninfected control (not recorded which). Sample: whole blood, taken at baseline. The CDR3 bases are TGTGCCAGCAGCCCACCGGGACAGACGCGATCGGAGTACTTC. As protein: CASSPPGQTRSEYF.